The entry that follows covers one T cell receptor (beta chain) sequence. Trimming stripped 3 bases from V and 1 base from J, with 6 bases between. The germline CDR1 and CDR2 sequences are SEHNR and FQNEAQ (reference sequence). This CDR3 is 14 amino acids long. The data belong to a study of cytomegalovirus exposure and HLA in healthy donors. The PCR ran on 60 Vbeta and 13 Jbeta primers. Sequencing was performed with immunoSEQ multiplex PCR; in TCRdb, only in-frame clones are kept and a portion is missing. The data contain about 120,000 clones, roughly 8.6% of them seen just once; the ten biggest clones take up approximately 6.4%.

Sequencing was done on a sample of PBMCs. The sequence was obtained from a woman aged 40 to 50 in good health and CMV-seropositive. The chain is built from TRBV7-9 and TRBJ2-2; TRBD1 might be the D (5 bases). The CDR3 bases are TGTGCCAGCAGCTTCGACAGGAACACCGGGGAGCTGTTTTTT. Protein product: CASSFDRNTGELFF.